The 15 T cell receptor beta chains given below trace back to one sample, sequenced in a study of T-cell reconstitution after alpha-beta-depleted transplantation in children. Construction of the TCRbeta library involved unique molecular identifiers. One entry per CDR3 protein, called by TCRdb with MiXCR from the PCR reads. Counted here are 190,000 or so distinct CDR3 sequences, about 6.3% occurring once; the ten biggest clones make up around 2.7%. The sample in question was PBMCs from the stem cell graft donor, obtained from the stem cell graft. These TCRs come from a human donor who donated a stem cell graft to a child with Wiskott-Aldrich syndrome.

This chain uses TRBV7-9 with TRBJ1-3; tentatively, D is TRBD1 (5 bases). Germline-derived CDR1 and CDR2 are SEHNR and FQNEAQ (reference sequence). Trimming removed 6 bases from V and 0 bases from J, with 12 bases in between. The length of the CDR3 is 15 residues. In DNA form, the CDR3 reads TGTGCCAGCAGTGTCCAGGGTAACTCTGGAAACACCATATATTTT. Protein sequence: CASSVQGNSGNTIYF.

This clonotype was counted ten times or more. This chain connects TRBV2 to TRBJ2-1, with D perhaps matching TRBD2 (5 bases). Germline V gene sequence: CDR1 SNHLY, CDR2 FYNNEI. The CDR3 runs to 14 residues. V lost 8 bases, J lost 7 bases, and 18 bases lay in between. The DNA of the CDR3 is TGTGCCAGCCTTTCCTACCTTGAGGGAAATGAGCAGTTCTTC. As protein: CASLSYLEGNEQFF.

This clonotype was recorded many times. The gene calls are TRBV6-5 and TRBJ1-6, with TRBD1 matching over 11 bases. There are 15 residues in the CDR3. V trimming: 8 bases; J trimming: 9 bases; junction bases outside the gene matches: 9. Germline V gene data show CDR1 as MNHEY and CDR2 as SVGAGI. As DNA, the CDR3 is TGTGCCAGCTGTTCGACCGGGACAGGGGGTTCACCCCTCCACTTT. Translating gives CASCSTGTGGSPLHF.

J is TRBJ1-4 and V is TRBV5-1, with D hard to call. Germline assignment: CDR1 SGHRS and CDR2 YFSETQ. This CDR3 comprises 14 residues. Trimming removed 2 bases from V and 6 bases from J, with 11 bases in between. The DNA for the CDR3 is TGCGCCAGCAGCTTAGACATTGCCTATGAAAAACTGTTTTTT. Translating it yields CASSLDIAYEKLFF.

CDR3 sequence: CASRPEGGRDTEAFF. CDR3 nucleotide sequence: TGTGCCAGCAGACCTGAAGGGGGACGGGACACTGAAGCTTTCTTT. The V gene is TRBV7-9, the J gene TRBJ1-1, with D maybe TRBD1 (6 bases). The V gene lost 6 bases and the J gene lost 3 bases, with 17 bases spanning the gap. CDR3 size: 15 residues. Germline V gives CDR1 SEHNR, CDR2 FQNEAQ (reference sequence).

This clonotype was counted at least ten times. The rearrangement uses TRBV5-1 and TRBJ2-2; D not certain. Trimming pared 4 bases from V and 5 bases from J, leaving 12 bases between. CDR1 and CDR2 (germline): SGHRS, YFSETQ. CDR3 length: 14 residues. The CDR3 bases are TGCGCCAGCAGCCAGGATGTTGGGACCGGGGAGCTGTTTTTT. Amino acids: CASSQDVGTGELFF.

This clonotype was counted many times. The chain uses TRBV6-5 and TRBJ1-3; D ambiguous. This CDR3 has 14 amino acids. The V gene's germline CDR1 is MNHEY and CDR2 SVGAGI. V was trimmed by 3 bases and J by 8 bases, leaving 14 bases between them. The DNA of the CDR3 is TGTGCCAGCAGTTATAACGGGCCTGCGGACACCATATATTTT. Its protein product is CASSYNGPADTIYF.

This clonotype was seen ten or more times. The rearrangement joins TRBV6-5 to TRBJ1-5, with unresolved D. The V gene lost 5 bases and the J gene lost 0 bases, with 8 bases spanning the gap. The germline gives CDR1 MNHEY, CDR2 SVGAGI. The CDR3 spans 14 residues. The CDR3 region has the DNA TGTGCCAGCAGTCCCCAGGATAGCAATCAGCCCCAGCATTTT. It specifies CASSPQDSNQPQHF.

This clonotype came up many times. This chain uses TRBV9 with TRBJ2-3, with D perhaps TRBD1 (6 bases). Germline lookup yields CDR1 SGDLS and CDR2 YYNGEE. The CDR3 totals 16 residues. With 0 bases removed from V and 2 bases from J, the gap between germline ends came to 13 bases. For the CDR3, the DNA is TGTGCCAGCAGCGTAGTAGGTTCAGGGGCCACAGATACGCAGTATTTT. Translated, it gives CASSVVGSGATDTQYF. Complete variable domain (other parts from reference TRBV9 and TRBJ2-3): DSGVTQTPKHLITATGQRVTLRCSPRSGDLSVYWYQQSLDQGLQFLIQYYNGEERAKGNILERFSAQQFPDLHSELNLSSLELGDSALYFCASSVVGSGATDTQYFGPGTRLTVL.

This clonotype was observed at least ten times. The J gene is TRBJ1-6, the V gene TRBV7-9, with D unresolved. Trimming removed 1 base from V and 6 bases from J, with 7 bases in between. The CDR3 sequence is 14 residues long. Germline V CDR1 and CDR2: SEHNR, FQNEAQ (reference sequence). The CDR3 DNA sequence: TGTGCCAGCAGCTTAGTGGGCACTAATTCACCCCTCCACTTT. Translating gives CASSLVGTNSPLHF.

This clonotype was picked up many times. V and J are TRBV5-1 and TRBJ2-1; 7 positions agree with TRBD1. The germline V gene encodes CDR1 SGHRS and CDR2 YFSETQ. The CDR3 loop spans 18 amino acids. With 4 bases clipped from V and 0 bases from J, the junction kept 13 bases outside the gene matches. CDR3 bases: TGCGCCAGCAGCCTACCCGACAGGGCGGCGGGCTCCTACAATGAGCAGTTCTTC. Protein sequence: CASSLPDRAAGSYNEQFF.

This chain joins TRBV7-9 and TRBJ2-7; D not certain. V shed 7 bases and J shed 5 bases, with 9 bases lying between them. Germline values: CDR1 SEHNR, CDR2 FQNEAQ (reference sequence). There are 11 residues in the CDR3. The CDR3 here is CASTWTDEQYF. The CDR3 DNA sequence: TGTGCCAGCACCTGGACGGACGAGCAGTACTTC.

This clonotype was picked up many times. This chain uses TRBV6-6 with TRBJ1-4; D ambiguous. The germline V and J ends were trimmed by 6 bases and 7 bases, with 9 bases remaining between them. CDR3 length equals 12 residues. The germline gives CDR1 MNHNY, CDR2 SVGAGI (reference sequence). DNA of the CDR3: TGTGCCAGCAGCCTGCAGAGTGAAAAACTGTTTTTT. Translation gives CASSLQSEKLFF.

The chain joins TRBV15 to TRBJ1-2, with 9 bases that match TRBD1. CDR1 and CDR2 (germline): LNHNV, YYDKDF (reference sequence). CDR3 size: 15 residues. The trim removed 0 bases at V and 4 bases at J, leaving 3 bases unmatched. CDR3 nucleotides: TGTGCCACCAGCAGAGAGGACAGGGGCCTCTATGGCTACACCTTC. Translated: CATSREDRGLYGYTF.

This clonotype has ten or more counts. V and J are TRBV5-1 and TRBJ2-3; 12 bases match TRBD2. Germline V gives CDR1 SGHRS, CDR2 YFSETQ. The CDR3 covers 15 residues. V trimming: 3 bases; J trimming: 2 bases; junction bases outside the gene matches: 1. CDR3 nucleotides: TGCGCCAGCAGCTCTAGCGGGGGGGCCACAGATACGCAGTATTTT. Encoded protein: CASSSSGGATDTQYF. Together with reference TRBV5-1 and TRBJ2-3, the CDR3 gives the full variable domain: KAGVTQTPRYLIKTRGQQVTLSCSPISGHRSVSWYQQTPGQGLQFLFEYFSETQRNKGNFPGRFSGRQFSNSRSEMNVSTLELGDSALYLCASSSSGGATDTQYFGPGTRLTVL.